This T cell receptor beta chain came from a study of blood T cell repertoires in COVID-19. Study in general: Sources were T cells, B-cell-depleted T cells, or PBMCs; the material itself was cDNA or gDNA.

TCRdb keeps only in-frame clones here, not all; method: immunoSEQ multiplex PCR. The sample holds 95,000 to 110,000 clones, approximately 89% seen once. The CDR3 is 13 residues long. The germline CDR1 and CDR2 sequences are SGDLS and YYNGEE. J was trimmed by 3 bases and V by 4 bases; bases with no gene match: 2. The TCR originated in an elderly woman in a cohort sampled during active COVID-19. The sample taken for sequencing was peripheral blood. The rearrangement uses TRBV9 and TRBJ2-7; 9 nucleotides agree with TRBD2. In DNA, the CDR3 is TGTGCCAGCAGCATGACTAGCGGCTACGAGCAGTACTTC. This sequence encodes CASSMTSGYEQYF. The complete variable domain, with remaining parts taken from reference TRBV9 and TRBJ2-7, reads DSGVTQTPKHLITATGQRVTLRCSPRSGDLSVYWYQQSLDQGLQFLIQYYNGEERAKGNILERFSAQQFPDLHSELNLSSLELGDSALYFCASSMTSGYEQYFGPGTRLTVT.